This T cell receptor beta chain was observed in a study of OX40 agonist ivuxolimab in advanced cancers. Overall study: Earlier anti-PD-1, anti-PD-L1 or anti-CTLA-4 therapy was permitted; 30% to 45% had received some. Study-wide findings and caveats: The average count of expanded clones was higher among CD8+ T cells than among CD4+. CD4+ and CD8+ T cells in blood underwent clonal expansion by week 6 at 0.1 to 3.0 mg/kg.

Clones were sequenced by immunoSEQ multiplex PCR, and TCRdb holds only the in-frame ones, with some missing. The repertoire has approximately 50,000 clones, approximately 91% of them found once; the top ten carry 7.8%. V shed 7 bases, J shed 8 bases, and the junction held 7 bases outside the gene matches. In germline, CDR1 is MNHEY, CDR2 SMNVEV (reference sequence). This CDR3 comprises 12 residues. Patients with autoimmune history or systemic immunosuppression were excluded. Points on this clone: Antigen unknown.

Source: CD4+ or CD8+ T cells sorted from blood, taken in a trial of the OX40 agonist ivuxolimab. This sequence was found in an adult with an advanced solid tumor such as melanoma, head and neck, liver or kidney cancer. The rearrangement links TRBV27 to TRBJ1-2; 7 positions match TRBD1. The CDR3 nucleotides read TGTGCCAGCATGACAGGGAGGAGCGGCTACACCTTC. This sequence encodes CASMTGRSGYTF.